This is a list of T cell receptor beta chains from one sample in a study of T cells in Graves' hyperthyroidism and ophthalmopathy. TCRdb processed the multiplex PCR reads anew with MiXCR; each CDR3 protein has one entry. The sample has about 640,000 distinct CDR3 sequences; less than 25% are singletons. Sequencing input: blood. The origin of the receptors is a man aged 25-45 years with Graves' ophthalmopathy. Each CDR3 is given with its conserved first and last residue. D genes are given only for firm matches. Some rows mark clone size as missing; the rest say once, few, many or name a class of expanded clone.

V gene	CDR3 length	J gene	D gene	clone size	CDR3 protein	CDR3 DNA
TRBV6-2/TRBV6-3	15	TRBJ2-7	TRBD1	few	CASSYLGRGQDEQYF	TGTGCCAGCAGTTACTTGGGCAGGGGGCAAGACGAGCAGTACTTC
TRBV5-4	15	TRBJ2-2	.	few	CASTQIQGGTGELFF	TGTGCCAGCACCCAAATCCAGGGGGGGACCGGGGAGCTGTTTTTT
TRBV20-1	16	TRBJ2-5	TRBD1	.	CSARDLRAGGQETQYF	TGCAGTGCTAGAGATCTGAGGGCAGGGGGCCAAGAGACCCAGTACTTC
TRBV7-2	15	TRBJ1-5	.	many	CASSLVSGANQPQHF	TGTGCCAGCAGCTTAGTATCCGGAGCCAATCAGCCCCAGCATTTT
TRBV3-1	16	TRBJ2-1	.	.	CASSQDKGGYYNEQFF	TGTGCCAGCAGCCAAGATAAAGGCGGGTACTACAATGAGCAGTTCTTC
TRBV3-1	15	TRBJ2-3	.	few	CASSQGDWSADTQYF	TGTGCCAGCAGCCAAGGGGATTGGTCGGCGGATACGCAGTATTTT
TRBV14	15	TRBJ2-1	TRBD2	.	CASSLSGNRANEQFF	TGTGCCAGCAGCCTCAGCGGGAATCGTGCCAATGAGCAGTTCTTC
TRBV6-1	12	TRBJ2-7	TRBD2	.	CASRTSLNEQYF	TGTGCCAGCAGGACTAGCCTCAACGAGCAGTACTTC
TRBV6-1	14	TRBJ2-3	.	.	CASRPGGFSDTQYF	TGTGCCAGCAGACCAGGGGGGTTCTCAGATACGCAGTATTTT
TRBV3-1	17	TRBJ2-1	.	few	CASRGPKLDAVYNEQFF	TGTGCCAGCAGGGGCCCCAAACTAGACGCTGTCTACAATGAGCAGTTCTTC
TRBV5-1	14	TRBJ1-1	.	.	CASSQQDVNTEAFF	TGCGCCAGCAGCCAACAGGACGTGAACACTGAAGCTTTCTTT
TRBV20-1	14	TRBJ1-2	TRBD1	many	CSARRTGLSYGYTF	TGCAGTGCTCGGAGGACAGGGTTAAGCTATGGCTACACCTTC
TRBV3-1	14	TRBJ1-5	.	many	CASSQDASNQPQHF	TGTGCCAGCAGCCAAGATGCGAGCAATCAGCCCCAGCATTTT
TRBV10-3	14	TRBJ1-1	.	few	CAIRADTVNTEAFF	TGTGCCATCAGAGCAGACACCGTGAACACTGAAGCTTTCTTT
TRBV20-1	13	TRBJ1-4	TRBD1	few	CSASDRATEKLFF	TGCAGTGCTTCGGACAGGGCAACCGAAAAACTGTTTTTT
TRBV6-2/TRBV6-3	15	TRBJ2-6	TRBD1	.	CARPDRGSGANVLTF	TGTGCCAGGCCAGACAGGGGCTCTGGGGCCAACGTCCTGACTTTC
TRBV12-3/TRBV12-4	17	TRBJ2-2	TRBD1	.	CASSAGQGFWGTGELFF	TGTGCCAGCAGCGCGGGACAGGGGTTTTGGGGCACCGGGGAGCTGTTTTTT
TRBV30	12	TRBJ2-1	.	many	CACSDPAGEQFF	TGTGCCTGCTCAGATCCCGCTGGTGAGCAGTTCTTC
TRBV6-6	13	TRBJ2-7	.	few	CASSYSASNEQYF	TGTGCCAGCAGTTACTCGGCTAGTAACGAGCAGTACTTC
TRBV6-2/TRBV6-3	14	TRBJ2-7	TRBD2	.	CASSLREGLREQYF	TGTGCCAGCAGTTTGAGGGAGGGCCTCCGCGAGCAGTACTTC
TRBV9	17	TRBJ2-2	.	.	CASSVPGSSLATGELFF	TGTGCCAGCAGCGTACCCGGGAGTAGTTTAGCCACCGGGGAGCTGTTTTTT
TRBV10-3	14	TRBJ2-5	.	few	CAISESPGIETQYF	TGTGCCATCAGTGAGTCGCCGGGGATAGAGACCCAGTACTTC
TRBV6-1	17	TRBJ1-6	.	.	CASSEVGGSSYNSPLHF	TGTGCCAGCAGTGAAGTTGGCGGTTCCTCCTATAATTCACCCCTCCACTTT
TRBV6-9	15	TRBJ2-2	.	few	CASSYTPSNTGELFF	TGTGCCAGCAGTTACACCCCCTCGAACACCGGGGAGCTGTTTTTT
TRBV6-1	16	TRBJ1-5	.	.	CASSSRDQSVGQPQHF	TGTGCCAGCAGTAGTCGGGACCAGTCGGTGGGTCAGCCCCAGCATTTT
TRBV6-1	16	TRBJ2-1	.	.	CASSQPAASSYNEQFF	TGTGCCAGCAGTCAACCCGCGGCTAGTAGCTACAATGAGCAGTTCTTC
TRBV11-2	11	TRBJ2-5	.	.	CASRARGTQYF	TGTGCCAGCAGGGCCCGGGGGACCCAGTACTTC
TRBV28	19	TRBJ2-1	.	.	CASSFPRFRRDDGYNEQFF	TGTGCCAGCAGTTTCCCCAGGTTTAGACGGGACGATGGGTACAATGAGCAGTTCTTC
TRBV27	24	TRBJ2-1	TRBD2	few	CASSSRPKVPGLAGEGSSYNEQFF	TGTGCCAGCAGTTCAAGGCCCAAGGTCCCGGGACTAGCGGGAGAGGGAAGCTCCTACAATGAGCAGTTCTTC
TRBV11-1	17	TRBJ1-4	.	.	CASSLTRQQIENEKLFF	TGTGCCAGCAGCTTAACCCGTCAACAGATAGAGAATGAAAAACTGTTTTTT
TRBV20-1	13	TRBJ2-1	.	.	CSATREFYNEQFF	TGCAGTGCTACCCGGGAGTTTTACAATGAGCAGTTCTTC
TRBV24-1	14	TRBJ2-7	TRBD1	.	CATWRTGRSYEQYF	TGTGCCACTTGGAGGACAGGGCGATCCTACGAGCAGTACTTC
TRBV5-6	15	TRBJ2-2	.	many	CASSPAGTNTGELFF	TGTGCCAGCAGCCCCGCCGGGACGAACACCGGGGAGCTGTTTTTT
TRBV5-6	16	TRBJ1-6	TRBD1	few	CASSLAGTEYNSPLHF	TGTGCCAGCAGCTTGGCCGGGACAGAGTATAATTCACCCCTCCACTTT
TRBV6-1	15	TRBJ1-6	.	.	CASSPLFNTNSPLHF	TGTGCCAGCAGTCCCCTTTTTAATACCAATTCACCCCTCCACTTT
TRBV7-2	13	TRBJ1-5	.	many	CASSLWVGQPQHF	TGTGCCAGCAGCTTGTGGGTGGGTCAGCCCCAGCATTTT
TRBV6-1	14	TRBJ1-1	.	many	CASRGQSLTNRAFF	TGTGCCAGCAGAGGACAGTCCCTAACAAACAGAGCTTTCTTT
TRBV2	17	TRBJ1-2	TRBD1	many	CASSEAQGQGANYGYTF	TGTGCCAGCAGTGAAGCCCAGGGACAGGGGGCTAACTATGGCTACACCTTC
TRBV7-2	17	TRBJ2-7	TRBD2	few	CASSLAPGASGSYEQYF	TGTGCCAGCAGCTTAGCCCCCGGGGCTAGCGGCTCCTACGAGCAGTACTTC